The text below deals with one T cell receptor (beta chain). The V and J ends lost 3 bases and 0 bases respectively, with 12 bases between them. This CDR3 has 15 amino acids. From germline, CDR1 is SGHAT and CDR2 FQDESV (reference sequence). Produced via immunoSEQ multiplex PCR; TCRdb's table is partial and in-frame only. Here the sample spans about 140,000 clones, 92% being singletons. The sample comes from a study of T cell responses to AZD1222 COVID-19 vaccine. The overall study: Investigators merged groups given second doses at roughly 4 or roughly 12 weeks.

The chain has TRBV11-1 and TRBJ2-7; a weak D match, TRBD2 (5 bases). This receptor was identified in an adult in good health. The sample was peripheral blood, taken on day 0 of AZD1222 vaccination. The DNA for the CDR3 is TGTGCCAGCAGCTTCGGGAATCAGAACTCCTACGAGCAGTACTTC. The encoded protein is CASSFGNQNSYEQYF.